This TCR beta chain comes out of a study of cytomegalovirus exposure and HLA in healthy donors. Details on this clone: No antigen is known for it.

This PCR relied on a set of 60 Vbeta primers and 13 Jbeta primers. Method: immunoSEQ multiplex PCR; TCRdb's copy keeps in-frame clones and lacks some. Counted here are about 160,000 clones, roughly 79% occurring once; the ten biggest clones make up 1.5% to 1.7%. Trimming at V came to 6 bases and at J to 9 bases, leaving 9 bases not matched to a gene. This CDR3 is 14 amino acids long. Germline values: CDR1 SNHLY, CDR2 FYNNEI. The study, taken as a whole, reports: TCR beta V segments were, for the most part, productive about 87% or about 30% of the time in an earlier analysis. Researchers reported in a later analysis that a missense DCLRE1C variant was tied to TCR beta V- and J-gene trimming.

The TCR was taken from a man aged 40-50 years in good health and CMV-seronegative. The chain carries TRBV2 and TRBJ1-5; 9 bases are a match to TRBD1. Sequencing input: PBMCs. For the CDR3, the DNA is TGTGCCAGCAGGGACGGACAGGGGATGCGGCCCCAGCATTTT. This gives the protein CASRDGQGMRPQHF.